This record covers a single T cell receptor (beta chain). Germline V CDR1 and CDR2: KGHSH, LQKENI. This CDR3 is 18 amino acids long. V gave up 5 bases and J gave up 4 bases; unmatched junction bases: 15. This entry comes from a study of patients and donors after allogeneic stem cell transplantation. TCRdb used MiXCR to reprocess the RT-PCR reads, holding one entry per CDR3 protein. The sample carries about 960,000 distinct CDR3 sequences, 15% to 20% recorded once. The chain couples TRBV18 to TRBJ1-3; 9 nucleotides match TRBD1. This sequence was found in a human donor who was either an allogeneic HSCT recipient or a stem cell or donor lymphocyte infusion donor (not recorded which). It is not recorded whose cells these are; they may come from a transplant donor. Material for sequencing was blood, either unsorted or a sorted T cell fraction (not recorded which). CDR3 region: CASSTQTGTGISGNTIYF. CDR3 DNA: TGTGCCAGCTCAACACAGACCGGGACAGGGATTTCGGGAAACACCATATATTTT.